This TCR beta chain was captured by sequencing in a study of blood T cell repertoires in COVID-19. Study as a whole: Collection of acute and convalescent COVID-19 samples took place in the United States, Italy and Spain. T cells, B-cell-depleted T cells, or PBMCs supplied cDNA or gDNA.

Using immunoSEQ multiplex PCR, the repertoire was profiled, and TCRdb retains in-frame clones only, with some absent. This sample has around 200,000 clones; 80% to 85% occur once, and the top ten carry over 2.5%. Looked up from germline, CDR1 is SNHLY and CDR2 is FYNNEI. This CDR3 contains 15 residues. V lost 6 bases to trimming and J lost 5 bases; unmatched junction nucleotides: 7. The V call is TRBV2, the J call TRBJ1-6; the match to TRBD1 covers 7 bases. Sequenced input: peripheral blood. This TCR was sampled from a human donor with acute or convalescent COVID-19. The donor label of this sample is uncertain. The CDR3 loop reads CASRPDRAHNSPLHF. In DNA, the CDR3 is TGTGCCAGCAGACCCGACAGGGCCCATAATTCACCCCTCCACTTT.